What follows are 22 T cell receptor beta chains derived from one specimen sequenced in a study of shared clonotypes between healthy human individuals. Generated by immunoSEQ multiplex PCR, the TCRdb table keeps only in-frame clones and is missing some. The sample carries around 2,000,000 clones, 90% to 95% recorded once. Terminally differentiated effector memory CD45RA+ cells were excluded by CCR7 positive selection of CD45RO-negative cells. The sequenced material came from naive CD8+ T cells from PBMCs. The receptor set was obtained from a man aged 18 to 29 in good health. Some clones in this sample may be carry-over from other donors' samples.

The chain couples TRBV6-1 to TRBJ2-5; possibly TRBD1 or TRBD2 for D (5 bases each). This CDR3 is 17 amino acids long. CDR1 and CDR2 (germline): MNHNS, SASEGT. V was trimmed by 0 bases and J by 3 bases, leaving 17 bases between them. Here the CDR3 DNA reads TGTGCCAGCAGTGAAGCCTGGGGGTACCTACAGAAAGAGACCCAGTACTTC. This gives the protein CASSEAWGYLQKETQYF.

Comment on this clone: Different DNA sequences within this sample yield the same CDR3. The V and J genes are TRBV29-1 and TRBJ2-7; 9 positions agree with TRBD1. CDR1 is SQVTM, CDR2 ANQGSEA, per germline. The CDR3 covers 12 residues. Germline trimming cut 6 bases from V and 2 bases from J; bases unmatched to any gene: 2. Written as DNA, the CDR3 is TGCAGCGTCCGGACAGGGGCCTACGAGCAGTACTTC. It codes for CSVRTGAYEQYF.

This chain links TRBV13 with TRBJ1-1; D is ambiguous. The germline V gene has CDR1 PRHDT and CDR2 FYEKMQ (reference sequence). With 3 bases removed from V and 5 bases from J, the gap between germline ends came to 7 bases. This CDR3 has 12 residues. CDR3 nucleotides: TGTGCCAGCAGCTTTTTTGGAACTGAAGCTTTCTTT. Translating gives CASSFFGTEAFF.

The rearrangement uses TRBV14 and TRBJ2-7, with D possibly matching TRBD1 (5 bases). V gave up 0 bases and J gave up 9 bases, with 9 bases separating them. This CDR3 spans 12 amino acids. From germline, CDR1 is SGHDN and CDR2 FVKESK. The CDR3 sequence: CASSQEITGQYF. The CDR3 bases are TGTGCCAGCAGCCAAGAGATAACAGGGCAGTACTTC. Full variable domain (missing parts from reference TRBV14 and TRBJ2-7): EAGVTQFPSHSVIEKGQTVTLRCDPISGHDNLYWYRRVMGKEIKFLLHFVKESKQDESGMPNNRFLAERTGGTYSTLKVQPAELEDSGVYFCASSQEITGQYFGPGTRLTVT.

The chain couples TRBV19 to TRBJ2-7, with D maybe TRBD2 (6 bases). Trimming cost V 3 bases and J 0 bases, with 12 bases left between them. Germline CDR1 is LNHDA and CDR2 is SQIVND (reference sequence). The CDR3 spans 15 residues. Here the CDR3 reads CASSIRAAGSYEQYF. The CDR3, as DNA: TGTGCCAGTAGTATTAGGGCAGCGGGCTCCTACGAGCAGTACTTC.

The gene calls are TRBV7-9 and TRBJ2-1, with 9 bases that match TRBD2. This CDR3 is built from 15 residues. The V and J ends lost 5 bases and 7 bases, in that order; junction bases with no gene match: 9. Germline CDR1 reads SEHNR; CDR2 reads FQNEAQ (reference sequence). As DNA, the CDR3 is TGTGCCAGCAGCGGCGGGCTAGCGGGAAGAAATGAGCAGTTCTTC. Translated: CASSGGLAGRNEQFF.

The V and J genes are TRBV9 and TRBJ2-7; 15 nucleotides match TRBD2. Unmatched junction bases numbered 2, after V lost 3 bases and J lost 1 base. Germline CDR1 is SGDLS and CDR2 is YYNGEE. The length of the CDR3 is 16 residues. The CDR3 nucleotides are TGTGCCAGCAGCGAAGGGACTAGCGGGAGGTCCTACGAGCAGTACTTC. Translation gives CASSEGTSGRSYEQYF.

The V call is TRBV11-1, the J call TRBJ1-4; D not certain. Germline CDR1 is SGHAT and CDR2 is FQDESV (reference sequence). The CDR3 spans 14 residues. V was shortened by 5 bases and J by 10 bases, with 17 bases between the two germline ends. CDR3 nucleotides: TGTGCCAGCAGCCCGTTGACCCTGTCTGGAAAACTGTTTTTT. This encodes CASSPLTLSGKLFF.

The V gene is TRBV4-1, the J gene TRBJ2-3; 13 nucleotides match TRBD2. Germline V gene lookup returns CDR1 MGHRA and CDR2 YSYEKL. Unmatched junction bases numbered 3, after V lost 3 bases and J lost 0 bases. The CDR3 loop spans 17 amino acids. The CDR3: CASSQGLAGTSTDTQYF. In DNA form, the CDR3 reads TGCGCCAGCAGCCAGGGACTAGCGGGGACTAGCACAGATACGCAGTATTTT.

Points on this clone: Distinct nucleotide sequences in the sample also encode this CDR3. The chain uses TRBV9 and TRBJ2-7, with D possibly TRBD2 on 5 matching bases. V was cut by 4 bases and J by 1 base, with 9 bases left in between. This CDR3 comprises 13 residues. Germline V gives CDR1 SGDLS, CDR2 YYNGEE. The CDR3 DNA sequence: TGTGCCAGCAGCTCCGGACTTTCCTACGAGCAGTACTTC. Translating it yields CASSSGLSYEQYF.

The chain is built from TRBV10-3 and TRBJ2-7; 9 nucleotides align to TRBD2. V lost 0 bases, J lost 4 bases, and 4 bases stayed unmatched. The length of the CDR3 is 15 residues. Germline V lookup: CDR1 ENHRY, CDR2 SYGVKD. CDR3 DNA: TGTGCCATCAGTGAGTCTTCTGCGGGAGGGTACGAGCAGTACTTC. Its translation is CAISESSAGGYEQYF.

This rearrangement joins TRBV28 to TRBJ1-4, with D unclear. CDR3 size: 14 residues. Looked up from germline, CDR1 is MDHEN and CDR2 is SYDVKM. V dropped 5 bases and J dropped 7 bases, with 14 bases sitting between them. The CDR3 DNA is TGTGCCAGCAGTATAGAAATTCTGAGTGAAAAACTGTTTTTT. It specifies CASSIEILSEKLFF.

This chain connects TRBV4-2 to TRBJ2-7; D might be TRBD1 (5 bases). The CDR3 loop spans 15 amino acids. Trimming removed 0 bases from V and 1 base from J, with 10 bases in between. Germline V gene lookup returns CDR1 LGHNA and CDR2 YNFKEQ. The DNA for the CDR3 is TGTGCCAGCAGCCAAGAGGAAGGACAATCCTACGAGCAGTACTTC. Protein sequence: CASSQEEGQSYEQYF.

The chain recombines TRBV5-6 with TRBJ2-7, with a possible D match to TRBD2 (7 bases). This CDR3 is built from 14 residues. The ends were cut back, 3 bases at V and 2 bases at J, with 12 bases in the middle. Germline CDR1 is SGHDT and CDR2 is YYEEEE. The CDR3 sequence is CASSWGGPAYEQYF. The CDR3 DNA is TGTGCCAGCAGCTGGGGGGGCCCAGCCTACGAGCAGTACTTC. The variable domain in full, with the rest retrieved from reference TRBV5-6 and TRBJ2-7, is DAGVTQSPTHLIKTRGQQVTLRCSPKSGHDTVSWYQQALGQGPQFIFQYYEEEERQRGNFPDRFSGHQFPNYSSELNVNALLLGDSALYLCASSWGGPAYEQYFGPGTRLTVT.

The V call is TRBV27, the J call TRBJ2-7; a weak D match, TRBD2 (6 bases). This CDR3 has 16 residues. Germline values: CDR1 MNHEY, CDR2 SMNVEV (reference sequence). Trimming took 2 bases from V and 4 from J, leaving 18 bases between them. Written as DNA, the CDR3 is TGTGCCAGCAGTTTAATGTTCGGGGGTGCTAGGTACGAGCAGTACTTC. Translated: CASSLMFGGARYEQYF.

The V gene is TRBV9, the J gene TRBJ1-1, with D uncertain. Trimming stripped 2 bases from V and 5 bases from J, with 13 bases between. The germline CDR1 and CDR2 sequences are SGDLS and YYNGEE. This CDR3 region has 14 residues. DNA for the CDR3: TGTGCCAGCAGCGTGGCATCTACGGGGACTGAAGCTTTCTTT. Its translation is CASSVASTGTEAFF. Full variable domain (outside the CDR3, taken from reference TRBV9 and TRBJ1-1): DSGVTQTPKHLITATGQRVTLRCSPRSGDLSVYWYQQSLDQGLQFLIQYYNGEERAKGNILERFSAQQFPDLHSELNLSSLELGDSALYFCASSVASTGTEAFFGQGTRLTVV.

The chain recombines TRBV28 with TRBJ2-3; 9 bases line up with TRBD2. The V and J ends lost 5 bases and 13 bases, in that order; junction bases with no gene match: 22. Germline V gene sequence: CDR1 MDHEN, CDR2 SYDVKM. The CDR3 runs to 17 residues. The CDR3 nucleotides read TGTGCCAGCAGTACCCGGGACGGTAGCGGGAGTTACTCTTTCGAGTATTTT. Translation: CASSTRDGSGSYSFEYF.

This sequence joins TRBV21-1 and TRBJ2-7; TRBD2, the table's D call, was not compared with the DNA. TRBV21-1 is designated a pseudogene. This CDR3 has 15 amino acids. The CDR3 sequence is CASSLAGGISYEQYF. The CDR3 DNA is TGTGCCAGCAGTCTAGCGGGAGGGATCTCCTACGAGCAGTACTTC.

In this sample, this clone turned up once. The V call is TRBV7-7, the J call TRBJ2-1; no firm D call. Germline CDR1 and CDR2: SSHAT and FNYEAQ (reference sequence). V shed 1 base and J shed 5 bases, with 9 bases lying between them. The CDR3 is 14 amino acids. CDR3 amino acids: CASSLDVRNNEQFF. DNA of the CDR3: TGTGCCAGCAGCTTAGATGTACGGAACAATGAGCAGTTCTTC.

Regarding this clone: The same CDR3 arises from other DNA sequences in this sample as well. The V gene is TRBV5-6, the J gene TRBJ2-3; 8 bases fit TRBD2. Germline V gene sequence: CDR1 SGHDT, CDR2 YYEEEE. After removal of 1 base from V and 4 bases from J, the junction contained 5 bases not matched to a gene. The CDR3 spans 15 residues. The CDR3 spells CASSLTTGGPDTQYF. CDR3 nucleotide sequence: TGTGCCAGCAGCTTGACAACGGGAGGGCCAGATACGCAGTATTTT.

This clone appeared a few times. The sample carries other DNA sequences with the same CDR3. The chain is built from TRBV7-9 and TRBJ1-1; D remains ambiguous. The CDR3 spans 14 residues. Germline assignment: CDR1 SEHNR and CDR2 FQNEAQ (reference sequence). V gave up 1 base and J gave up 4 bases, with 10 bases separating them. For the CDR3, the DNA is TGTGCCAGCAGCTTAGTTAAGGGAAGCACTGAAGCTTTCTTT. It specifies CASSLVKGSTEAFF.

A single count supports this clone. The rearrangement links TRBV28 to TRBJ2-1; D possibly matches TRBD1 or TRBD2 (6 bases each). Trimming stripped 3 bases from V and 9 bases from J, with 12 bases between. The CDR3 loop spans 13 amino acids. Per the germline V gene, CDR1 is MDHEN and CDR2 is SYDVKM. In DNA, the CDR3 is TGTGCCAGCAGTTTCGTGGGGGGCGGTGAGCAGTTCTTC. Translation: CASSFVGGGEQFF.